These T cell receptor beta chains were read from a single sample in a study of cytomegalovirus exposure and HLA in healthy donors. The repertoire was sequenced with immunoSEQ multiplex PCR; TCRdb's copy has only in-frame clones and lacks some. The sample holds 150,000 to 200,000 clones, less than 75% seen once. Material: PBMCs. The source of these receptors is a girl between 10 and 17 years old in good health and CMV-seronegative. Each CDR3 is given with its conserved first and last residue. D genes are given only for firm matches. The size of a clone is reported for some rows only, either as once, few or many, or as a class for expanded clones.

CDR3: CATHRDRGITEAFF; size: NA; V: TRBV27; D: TRBD1; J: TRBJ1-1
CDR3: CASSLGAEDRVDYGYTF; size: NA; V: TRBV7-8; D: TRBD1; J: TRBJ1-2
CDR3: CASSLGDGYTF; size: few; V: TRBV7-9; D: NA; J: TRBJ1-2
CDR3: CASSETGQANYGYTF; size: once; V: TRBV2; D: TRBD1; J: TRBJ1-2
CDR3: CASSPLHRDRVTSGANVLTF; size: NA; V: TRBV18; D: TRBD1; J: TRBJ2-6
CDR3: CASSYQNVQGEAFF; size: NA; V: TRBV6-5; D: NA; J: TRBJ1-1
CDR3: CASSGSSGGDYNEQFF; size: NA; V: TRBV6-4; D: TRBD2; J: TRBJ2-1
CDR3: CSVEGTAPNYGYTF; size: NA; V: TRBV29-1; D: NA; J: TRBJ1-2
CDR3: CASSGGQTYEQYF; size: NA; V: TRBV5-1; D: TRBD1; J: TRBJ2-7
CDR3: CASSQDGGSYEQYF; size: NA; V: TRBV4-1; D: NA; J: TRBJ2-7
CDR3: CASSLGTASTDTQYF; size: NA; V: TRBV5-1; D: NA; J: TRBJ2-3
CDR3: CASSRQGPYEQYF; size: NA; V: TRBV19; D: TRBD1; J: TRBJ2-7
CDR3: CASSLGQGARGYTF; size: NA; V: TRBV7-2; D: TRBD1; J: TRBJ1-2
CDR3: CASSQAGQGPKNYGYTF; size: NA; V: TRBV7-9; D: TRBD1; J: TRBJ1-2
CDR3: CASGIGGRNQPQHF; size: NA; V: TRBV5-6; D: NA; J: TRBJ1-5
CDR3: CSAGQGFTDTQYF; size: NA; V: TRBV29-1; D: TRBD1; J: TRBJ2-3
CDR3: CASSPSAGQETQYF; size: NA; V: TRBV5-1; D: NA; J: TRBJ2-5
CDR3: CASTRGGNGDTEAFF; size: few; V: TRBV6-5; D: NA; J: TRBJ1-1
CDR3: CSGGAADTQYF; size: NA; V: TRBV20-1; D: NA; J: TRBJ2-3
CDR3: CASSLGQGWTEAFF; size: few; V: TRBV4-1; D: TRBD1; J: TRBJ1-1
CDR3: CASSQEKGLPYEQYF; size: NA; V: TRBV14; D: NA; J: TRBJ2-7
CDR3: CASSPSRRTYEQYF; size: few; V: TRBV18; D: NA; J: TRBJ2-7
CDR3: CASSLGRAYNEQFF; size: NA; V: TRBV5-1; D: NA; J: TRBJ2-1
CDR3: CASSEQDREETQYF; size: NA; V: TRBV25-1; D: TRBD1; J: TRBJ2-5
CDR3: CAWSPQGGEKLFF; size: few; V: TRBV30; D: NA; J: TRBJ1-4
CDR3: CASSRTTGDAQPQHF; size: once; V: TRBV5-1; D: TRBD1; J: TRBJ1-5
CDR3: CASSLAGTPRDTQYF; size: NA; V: TRBV5-6; D: NA; J: TRBJ2-3
CDR3: CASSPGASYEQYF; size: NA; V: TRBV13; D: NA; J: TRBJ2-7
CDR3: CASKLSGGNNEQFF; size: NA; V: TRBV7-2; D: TRBD2; J: TRBJ2-1
CDR3: CAWSVAQGQVVGYTF; size: NA; V: TRBV30; D: NA; J: TRBJ1-2
CDR3: CASSETGEQFF; size: NA; V: TRBV2; D: NA; J: TRBJ2-1
CDR3: CASRTGQGAAEAFF; size: NA; V: TRBV6-1; D: TRBD1; J: TRBJ1-1
CDR3: CASSTGTGKRQPQHF; size: few; V: TRBV5-6; D: TRBD1; J: TRBJ1-5
CDR3: CASSPSGGVGYEQYF; size: few; V: TRBV18; D: TRBD2; J: TRBJ2-7
CDR3: CASSLDNSYEQYF; size: NA; V: TRBV11-2; D: NA; J: TRBJ2-7
CDR3: CASNRDLRGDNEQFF; size: few; V: TRBV5-8; D: TRBD2; J: TRBJ2-1
CDR3: CASSYVIEGTEAFF; size: few; V: TRBV6-5; D: NA; J: TRBJ1-1
CDR3: CASSGNEESSYNSPLHF; size: once; V: TRBV2; D: NA; J: TRBJ1-6
CDR3: CASSFGLQGVGELFF; size: NA; V: TRBV6-5; D: NA; J: TRBJ2-2
CDR3: CASGYRGSYEQYF; size: NA; V: TRBV2; D: NA; J: TRBJ2-7
CDR3: CASSGTDRVNQPQHF; size: NA; V: TRBV7-8; D: TRBD1; J: TRBJ1-5
CDR3: CAWRLSLSVTGYGYTF; size: NA; V: TRBV30; D: NA; J: TRBJ1-2
CDR3: CASSLPLTGQGAREQYF; size: NA; V: TRBV5-1; D: TRBD1; J: TRBJ2-7
CDR3: CASSFTLGEYYGYTF; size: NA; V: TRBV27; D: NA; J: TRBJ1-2
CDR3: CASSPPALAVNTEAFF; size: NA; V: TRBV18; D: NA; J: TRBJ1-1
CDR3: CASSQSWTDGYTF; size: NA; V: TRBV5-1; D: NA; J: TRBJ1-2
CDR3: CASSEVGRDTEAFF; size: few; V: TRBV2; D: NA; J: TRBJ1-1
CDR3: CASSLSAGPYGYTF; size: NA; V: TRBV5-1; D: NA; J: TRBJ1-2
CDR3: CATSRALTGNTEAFF; size: few; V: TRBV15; D: NA; J: TRBJ1-1
CDR3: CAISEGDEQYF; size: once; V: TRBV10-3; D: NA; J: TRBJ2-7